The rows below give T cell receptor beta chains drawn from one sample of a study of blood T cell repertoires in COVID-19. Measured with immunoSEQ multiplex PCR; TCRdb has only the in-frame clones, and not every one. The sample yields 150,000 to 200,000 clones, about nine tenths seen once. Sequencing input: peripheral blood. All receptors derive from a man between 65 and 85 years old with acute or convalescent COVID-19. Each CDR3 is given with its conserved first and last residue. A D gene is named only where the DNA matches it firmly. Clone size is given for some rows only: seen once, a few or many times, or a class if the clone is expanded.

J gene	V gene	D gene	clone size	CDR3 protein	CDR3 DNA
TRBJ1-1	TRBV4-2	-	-	CASSHPSGNTEAFF	TGTGCCAGCAGCCATCCTTCCGGGAACACTGAAGCTTTCTTT
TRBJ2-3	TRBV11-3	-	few	CASSLTGADTQYF	TGTGCCAGCAGCTTAACCGGGGCAGATACGCAGTATTTT
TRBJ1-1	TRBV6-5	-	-	CATSKGREAFF	TGTGCCACCTCAAAGGGGCGTGAAGCTTTCTTT
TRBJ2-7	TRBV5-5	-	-	CASSLVGATYEQYF	TGTGCCAGCAGCTTGGTTGGGGCTACCTACGAGCAGTACTTC
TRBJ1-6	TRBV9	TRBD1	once	CASSSQGDMDSPLHF	TGTGCCAGCAGCTCACAGGGGGATATGGATTCACCCCTCCACTTT
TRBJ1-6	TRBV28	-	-	CASSPRSSLHF	TGTGCCAGCAGTCCCCGGTCGTCCCTCCACTTT
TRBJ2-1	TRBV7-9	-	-	CASSPAGSSYNEQFF	TGTGCCAGCAGCCCCGCGGGGAGCTCCTACAATGAGCAGTTCTTC
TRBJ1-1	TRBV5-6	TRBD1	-	CASSFGQGGTEAFF	TGTGCCAGCAGCTTTGGACAGGGGGGAACTGAAGCTTTCTTT
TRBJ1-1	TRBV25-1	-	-	CASTENSGAVTEAFF	TGTGCCAGCACCGAAAATTCTGGAGCGGTAACTGAAGCTTTCTTT
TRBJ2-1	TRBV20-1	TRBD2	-	CSASMGRAPNEQFF	TGCAGTGCTAGTATGGGGAGGGCTCCCAATGAGCAGTTCTTC
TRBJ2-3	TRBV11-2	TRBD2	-	CASSLPRASGPDTQYF	TGTGCCAGCAGCTTACCACGGGCTAGCGGCCCAGATACGCAGTATTTT
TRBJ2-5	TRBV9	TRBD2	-	CASSNSGTSQETQYF	TGTGCCAGCAGCAATAGCGGGACCTCCCAAGAGACCCAGTACTTC
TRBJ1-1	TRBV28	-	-	CASTETERTEAFF	TGTGCCAGCACCGAGACAGAACGGACTGAAGCTTTCTTT
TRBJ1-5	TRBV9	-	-	CASSPPAPGDQPQHF	TGTGCCAGCAGCCCTCCAGCCCCGGGTGATCAGCCCCAGCATTTT
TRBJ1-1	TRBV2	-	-	CASSEEVNTEAFF	TGTGCCAGCAGTGAGGAGGTCAACACTGAAGCTTTCTTT